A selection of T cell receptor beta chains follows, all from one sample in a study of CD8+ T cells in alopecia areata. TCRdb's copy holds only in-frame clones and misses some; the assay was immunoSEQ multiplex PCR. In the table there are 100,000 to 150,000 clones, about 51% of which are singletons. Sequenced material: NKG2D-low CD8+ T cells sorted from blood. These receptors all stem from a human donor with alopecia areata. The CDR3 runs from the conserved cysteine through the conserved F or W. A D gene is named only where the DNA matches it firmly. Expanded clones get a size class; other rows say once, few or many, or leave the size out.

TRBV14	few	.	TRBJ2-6	TGTGCCAGCAGCCAAGATCGCTCGGGGGCCAACGTCCTGACTTTC	CASSQDRSGANVLTF
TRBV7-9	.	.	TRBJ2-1	TGTGCCAGCAGCCCAATCAATTTCCATGAGCAGTTCTTC	CASSPINFHEQFF
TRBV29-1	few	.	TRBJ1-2	TGCAGCGTCCCGGACAGTGGGGCCTATGGCTACACCTTC	CSVPDSGAYGYTF
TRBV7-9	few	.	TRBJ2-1	TGTGCCAGCAGCTTCCAGTTCTTC	CASSFQFF
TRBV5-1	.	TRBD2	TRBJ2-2	TGCGCCAGCAGCTCAGCGGGAGCCCCGACTAAGAACACCGGGGAGCTGTTTTTT	CASSSAGAPTKNTGELFF
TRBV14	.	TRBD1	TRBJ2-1	TGTGCCAGCAGCCAAGTTGCGGTCTTGACAGGGGGGAATGAGCAGTTCTTC	CASSQVAVLTGGNEQFF
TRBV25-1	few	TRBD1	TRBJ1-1	TGTGCCAGCGAGACAGGGGTTGGAGCTTTCTTT	CASETGVGAFF
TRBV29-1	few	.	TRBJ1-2	TGCAGCGTTGACGACAGTTATGGCTACACCTTC	CSVDDSYGYTF
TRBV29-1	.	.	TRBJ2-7	TGCAGCGTTGGGGGGTCAGAAGAGCAGTACTTC	CSVGGSEEQYF
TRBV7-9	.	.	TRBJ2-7	TGTGCCAGCAGCCGCCCGGGACACCTCTACGAGCAGTACTTC	CASSRPGHLYEQYF
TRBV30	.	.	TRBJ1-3	TGTGCCTGGAGTGAGGGGGTCGCAAACACCATATATTTT	CAWSEGVANTIYF
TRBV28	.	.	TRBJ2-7	TGTGCCAGCAGTTCAACCAGGGCAGGCGAGCAGTACTTC	CASSSTRAGEQYF
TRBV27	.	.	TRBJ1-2	TGTGCCAGCAGTTTCGGATCCGGGCGAGGCTACACCTTC	CASSFGSGRGYTF
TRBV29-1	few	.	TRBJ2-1	TGCAGCGTTGAAAGGTCCTCTGGGTACAATGAGCAGTTCTTC	CSVERSSGYNEQFF
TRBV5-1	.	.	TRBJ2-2	TGCGCCAGCAGCCGGCCAGGGGTGGACACCGGGGAGCTGTTTTTT	CASSRPGVDTGELFF
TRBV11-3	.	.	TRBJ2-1	TGTGCCAGCAGCCCGTATTCGGGGGAGGTCGATGAGCAGTTCTTC	CASSPYSGEVDEQFF
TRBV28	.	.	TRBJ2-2	TGTGCCAGCAGTGGGACGGAGAACACCGGGGAGCTGTTTTTT	CASSGTENTGELFF
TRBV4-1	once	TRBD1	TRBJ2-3	TGCGCCAGCAGCCCGTGGACAGGGGATGAAGATACGCAGTATTTT	CASSPWTGDEDTQYF
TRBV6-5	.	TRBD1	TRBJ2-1	TGTGCCAGCAGTCGACAGGGTGGTTCCTACAATGAGCAGTTCTTC	CASSRQGGSYNEQFF
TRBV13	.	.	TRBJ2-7	TGTGCCAGCAGCTTAGCGGGGGAGCAGTACTTC	CASSLAGEQYF
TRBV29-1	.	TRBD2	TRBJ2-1	TGCAGCGTTGTTGGCGGGAGCTCCTACAATGAGCAGTTCTTC	CSVVGGSSYNEQFF
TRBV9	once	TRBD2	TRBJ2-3	TGTGCCAGCGGGGGGGAGCGGGAGTGGAATACGCAGTATTTT	CASGGEREWNTQYF
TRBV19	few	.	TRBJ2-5	TGTGCCAGTGGAAGTATCCAAGAGACCCAGTACTTC	CASGSIQETQYF
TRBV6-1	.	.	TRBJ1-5	TGTGCCAGCAGTGAAGCGCCTGGGGATAGCAATCAGCCCCAGCATTTT	CASSEAPGDSNQPQHF
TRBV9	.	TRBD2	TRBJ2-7	TGTGCCAGCAGTTCTGAGCGGGGCACATCCTACGAGCAGTACTTC	CASSSERGTSYEQYF
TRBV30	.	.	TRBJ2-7	TGTGCCTGGAGTGAATTGAGGGCCTACGAGCAGTACTTC	CAWSELRAYEQYF
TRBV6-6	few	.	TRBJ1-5	TGTGCCAGCAGTTCGCAGCAGCCCCAGCATTTT	CASSSQQPQHF
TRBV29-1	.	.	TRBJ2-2	TGCAGCGTTGCTTTAGTGAACACCGGGGAGCTGTTTTTT	CSVALVNTGELFF
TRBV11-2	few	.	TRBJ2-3	TGTGCCAGCAGCTTAGGGAGCACAGATACGCAGTATTTT	CASSLGSTDTQYF